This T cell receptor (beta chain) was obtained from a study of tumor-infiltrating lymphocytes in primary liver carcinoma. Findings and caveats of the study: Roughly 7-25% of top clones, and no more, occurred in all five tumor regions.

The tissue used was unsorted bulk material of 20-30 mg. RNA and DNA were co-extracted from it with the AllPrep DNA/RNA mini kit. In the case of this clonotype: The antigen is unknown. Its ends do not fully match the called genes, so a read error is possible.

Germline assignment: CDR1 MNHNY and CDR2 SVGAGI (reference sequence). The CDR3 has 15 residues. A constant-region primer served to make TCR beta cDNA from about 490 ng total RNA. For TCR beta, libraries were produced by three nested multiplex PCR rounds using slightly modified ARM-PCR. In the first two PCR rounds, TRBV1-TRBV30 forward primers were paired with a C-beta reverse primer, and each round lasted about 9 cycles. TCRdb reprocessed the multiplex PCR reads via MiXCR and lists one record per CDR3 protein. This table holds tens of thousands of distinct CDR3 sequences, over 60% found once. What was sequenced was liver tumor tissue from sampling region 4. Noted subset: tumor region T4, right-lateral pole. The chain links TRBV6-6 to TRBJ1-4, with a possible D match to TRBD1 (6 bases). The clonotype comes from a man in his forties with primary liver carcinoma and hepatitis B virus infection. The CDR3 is CASSCSWQGNEKLFF. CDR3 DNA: TGTGCCAGCAGTTGCAGCTGGCAGGGGAATGAAAAGCTGTTTTTT.